Presented here are 30 T cell receptor beta chains from one specimen sequenced in a study of identical twins. In TCRdb, the 5' RACE reads were re-called with MiXCR into one record per CDR3 protein. The table records under 800,000 distinct CDR3 sequences, 21% of them present only once. These data were likewise used in another study, on T cells expressing NK-cell markers.

Sequenced: PBMCs. Receptor source: a woman aged 18-29 years in good health.

The table lists this clonotype with a few counts. This rearrangement joins TRBV29-1 to TRBJ2-5; the D is unclear. Germline V lookup: CDR1 SQVTM, CDR2 ANQGSEA. Trimming removed 4 bases from V and 5 bases from J, with 5 bases in between. This CDR3 has 10 amino acids. The CDR3 loop is CSVAIETQYF. CDR3 coding DNA: TGCAGCGTTGCGATTGAGACCCAGTACTTC.

The genes are TRBV12-3 or TRBV12-4 and TRBJ1-2; the D is unclear. The CDR3 contains 14 residues. V lost 4 bases and J 6 bases, leaving 15 bases between the germline ends. CDR3 nucleotide sequence: TGTGCCAGCAGTTCCCTCCGGCGGCTACATGGCTACACCTTC. Amino acids: CASSSLRRLHGYTF.

This clonotype has just a few counts. CDR3 amino acids: CASSNDLTGAGANVLTF. DNA of the CDR3: TGTGCCAGCAGTAACGACCTGACAGGGGCTGGGGCCAACGTCCTGACTTTC. The V gene is TRBV6-5, the J gene TRBJ2-6, with 8 bases fitting TRBD1. With 5 bases clipped from V and 2 bases from J, the junction kept 8 bases outside the gene matches. CDR1 is MNHEY and CDR2 is SVGAGI in the germline V gene. This CDR3 is 17 amino acids long.

The chain uses TRBV6-5 and TRBJ1-1; TRBD1 is a possible D gene (5 bases). The CDR3 is 12 amino acids. In germline, CDR1 is MNHEY, CDR2 SVGAGI. The V gene lost 6 bases and the J gene lost 6 bases, with 11 bases spanning the gap. As DNA, the CDR3 is TGTGCCAGCAGCGCAGGGCAATCTGAAGCTTTCTTT. This gives the protein CASSAGQSEAFF.

This clonotype was counted at least ten times. The CDR3 DNA reads TGCAGTGCTGGTCCCCCTTTGGGGGATGAGCAGTTCTTC. It translates to CSAGPPLGDEQFF. The chain joins TRBV20-1 to TRBJ2-1; D possibly matches TRBD1 or TRBD2 (5 bases each). CDR1 and CDR2 (germline): DFQATT, SNEGSKA (reference sequence). V gave up 5 bases and J gave up 8 bases, with 16 bases separating them. The CDR3 has 13 residues.

The chain employs TRBV7-9 and TRBJ1-1; D not resolved. CDR3 length equals 14 residues. Germline V gene sequence: CDR1 SEHNR, CDR2 FQNEAQ (reference sequence). With 2 bases removed from V and 0 bases from J, the gap between germline ends came to 7 bases. CDR3 coding DNA: TGTGCCAGCAGCTTAAGTAACATGAACACTGAAGCTTTCTTT. Encoded protein: CASSLSNMNTEAFF.

This clonotype was detected only a few times. The CDR3 DNA is TGCAGTGCTAGAGATTTTGAACGGCTCCAAGAGACCCAGTACTTC. Translating it yields CSARDFERLQETQYF. The chain links TRBV20-1 to TRBJ2-5, with D hard to call. The CDR3 loop spans 15 amino acids. Germline V CDR1 and CDR2: DFQATT, SNEGSKA (reference sequence). V dropped 0 bases and J dropped 1 base, with 12 bases sitting between them.

The table lists this clonotype with many counts. The chain recombines TRBV28 with TRBJ1-4; no firm D call. V dropped 6 bases and J dropped 7 bases, with 9 bases sitting between them. CDR3 size: 12 residues. The germline gives CDR1 MDHEN, CDR2 SYDVKM. DNA of the CDR3: TGTGCCAGCAGCTCCCGTACTGAAAAACTGTTTTTT. It yields the protein CASSSRTEKLFF.

This clonotype was recorded a few times. J is TRBJ2-1 and V is TRBV7-9, with 7 bases lining up with TRBD1. CDR1 and CDR2 from the germline V gene are SEHNR and FQNEAQ (reference sequence). There are 15 residues in the CDR3. Trimming took 5 bases from V and 3 from J; bases not matched to a gene: 7. CDR3 coding DNA: TGTGCCAGCAGCCCCCGGGGACAGAACTACAATGAGCAGTTCTTC. Translated, it gives CASSPRGQNYNEQFF.

J is TRBJ2-5 and V is TRBV20-1; 8 nucleotides match TRBD2. The CDR3 covers 12 residues. Germline V gene data show CDR1 as DFQATT and CDR2 as SNEGSKA (reference sequence). Trimming took 7 bases from V and 4 from J; bases not matched to a gene: 5. The CDR3, as DNA: TGCAGTGGTCGGGAGGGAGTAGAGACCCAGTACTTC. Translated: CSGREGVETQYF.

The genes are TRBV7-9 and TRBJ2-3; tentatively, D is TRBD2 (6 bases). The CDR3 sequence is 16 residues long. The V end was cut by 4 bases, the J end by 0 bases, with 14 bases between. Germline V CDR1 and CDR2: SEHNR, FQNEAQ (reference sequence). In nucleotides, the CDR3 is TGTGCCAGCAGCTATCCTCCAGCGGGTAGCACAGATACGCAGTATTTT. It encodes CASSYPPAGSTDTQYF.

Ten or more counts support this clonotype. The rearrangement links TRBV11-2 to TRBJ2-3; the D call may be TRBD1 or TRBD2 (5 bases each). The CDR3 length is 15 residues. Between the trimmed V and J ends, which lost 5 bases and 7 bases, there was a span of 19 bases. Germline assignment: CDR1 SGHAT and CDR2 FQNNGV. The CDR3 sequence: CASSRPGRAIHTQYF. CDR3 DNA sequence: TGTGCCAGCAGCAGGCCGGGGCGGGCTATTCATACGCAGTATTTT.

This chain links TRBV18 with TRBJ2-1; D ambiguous. The CDR3 totals 14 residues. V lost 0 bases and J 8 bases, leaving 11 bases between the germline ends. Germline CDR1 reads KGHSH; CDR2 reads LQKENI. The CDR3 DNA is TGTGCCAGCTCACCACCGGGCCTGGGGTATGAGCAGTTCTTC. Encoded protein: CASSPPGLGYEQFF.

This clonotype showed up just a few times. This chain joins TRBV12-3 or TRBV12-4 and TRBJ2-1; the match to TRBD2 covers 8 bases. This CDR3 has 15 amino acids. The junction had 15 bases not matched to a gene; V was cut back by 8 bases and J by 9 bases. The CDR3: CASRKSSGGRSEQFF. CDR3 nucleotides: TGTGCCAGCCGGAAGTCGAGCGGGGGCAGAAGTGAGCAGTTCTTC.

This clonotype was found a few times. This chain connects TRBV29-1 to TRBJ2-1; no firm D call. Germline CDR1 SQVTM, CDR2 ANQGSEA. CDR3 size: 12 residues. With 2 bases removed from V and 0 bases from J, the gap between germline ends came to 2 bases. The CDR3 reads CSVEFSYNEQFF. In nucleotides, the CDR3 is TGCAGCGTTGAATTCTCCTACAATGAGCAGTTCTTC.

The chain carries TRBV12-3 or TRBV12-4 and TRBJ2-1; perhaps TRBD1 as D (6 bases). The CDR3 has 13 amino acids. V shed 6 bases and J shed 7 bases, with 13 bases lying between them. The DNA for the CDR3 is TGTGCCAGCAGACATTTGGGGGCAAATGAGCAGTTCTTC. It is translated as CASRHLGANEQFF.

The chain uses TRBV5-1 and TRBJ1-1; 9 bases align to TRBD1. The junction had 6 bases not matched to a gene; V was cut back by 5 bases and J by 1 base. Germline CDR1 and CDR2: SGHRS and YFSETQ. The CDR3 runs to 15 residues. The CDR3 reads CASSSGTGSNTEAFF. The CDR3 region has the DNA TGCGCCAGCAGTTCCGGGACAGGGTCGAACACTGAAGCTTTCTTT.

This chain joins TRBV7-9 and TRBJ2-7, with TRBD1 identical over 7 bases. Germline V gene lookup returns CDR1 SEHNR and CDR2 FQNEAQ (reference sequence). J was trimmed by 7 bases and V by 3 bases; bases with no gene match: 15. This CDR3 contains 16 residues. CDR3 in amino acids: CASSFVSPGGSGEQYF. In DNA, the CDR3 is TGTGCCAGCAGCTTCGTCTCCCCAGGGGGATCCGGAGAGCAGTACTTC.

This clonotype was seen only a few times. This chain connects TRBV11-2 to TRBJ1-6; perhaps TRBD1 as D (6 bases). Germline lookup yields CDR1 SGHAT and CDR2 FQNNGV. The CDR3 consists of 12 residues. With 5 bases removed from V and 10 bases from J, the gap between germline ends came to 9 bases. CDR3 sequence (DNA): TGTGCCAGCAGCCCGGGGGGCTCACCCCTCCACTTT. Amino acids: CASSPGGSPLHF.

This clonotype was picked up many times. The rearrangement uses TRBV20-1 and TRBJ2-3; no definite D call. Trimming removed 3 bases from V and 4 bases from J, with 17 bases in between. Germline V CDR1 and CDR2: DFQATT, SNEGSKA (reference sequence). The CDR3 is made up of 15 amino acids. CDR3 loop: CSASRTPTGADTQYF. DNA for the CDR3: TGCAGTGCTAGTCGGACCCCCACTGGTGCAGATACGCAGTATTTT.

The chain uses TRBV24-1 and TRBJ2-3; 8 bases map to TRBD1. Germline V gives CDR1 KGHDR, CDR2 SFDVKD. This CDR3 spans 16 amino acids. V was clipped by 4 bases and J by 0 bases; unmatched bases: 5. This CDR3 is CATSESGTGSTDTQYF. In DNA, the CDR3 is TGTGCCACCAGTGAGTCCGGGACAGGAAGCACAGATACGCAGTATTTT.

This clonotype has more than one count but fewer than ten. The genes are TRBV7-2 and TRBJ2-1, with TRBD2 identical over 7 bases. The CDR3 is 13 amino acids. Losses at the gene ends were 5 bases for V and 8 bases for J; bases not matched to a gene: 6. Germline CDR1 is SGHTA and CDR2 is FQGNSA. The CDR3 loop is CASSHGTNDEQFF. DNA of the CDR3: TGTGCCAGCAGCCACGGGACTAATGATGAGCAGTTCTTC.

CDR3 sequence reads: CASSSRTRGEAFF. The CDR3 bases are TGCGCCAGCAGCTCCAGGACCAGGGGAGAAGCTTTCTTT. This rearrangement joins TRBV5-1 to TRBJ1-1, with D perhaps TRBD1 (6 bases). V was trimmed by 3 bases and J by 8 bases, leaving 14 bases between them. Germline V gene lookup returns CDR1 SGHRS and CDR2 YFSETQ. The CDR3 totals 13 residues.

The rearrangement uses TRBV9 and TRBJ2-2, with D perhaps TRBD1 (5 bases). The CDR3 length is 16 residues. Germline CDR1 SGDLS, CDR2 YYNGEE. Trimming stripped 0 bases from V and 4 bases from J, with 13 bases between. The CDR3 loop reads CASSVVSQGGTGELFF. As DNA, the CDR3 is TGTGCCAGCAGCGTAGTTAGCCAGGGCGGCACCGGGGAGCTGTTTTTT.

This clonotype has ten or more counts. The V gene is TRBV6-5, the J gene TRBJ1-2; TRBD1 is a possible D gene (6 bases). Deletions cut 5 bases from V and 7 bases from J, with 11 bases between. Germline-derived CDR1 and CDR2 are MNHEY and SVGAGI. CDR3 length equals 12 residues. The CDR3 spells CASSVSGAGYTF. DNA for the CDR3: TGTGCCAGCAGTGTTTCAGGGGCTGGCTACACCTTC.

The table lists this clonotype with many counts. V and J are TRBV4-3 and TRBJ2-7; 8 bases map to TRBD2. V shed 2 bases and J 1 base; nucleotides not matched to a gene: 10. From germline, CDR1 is LGHNA and CDR2 YSLEER. This CDR3 comprises 17 residues. CDR3: CASSQRFALAESYEQYF. The CDR3 DNA sequence: TGCGCCAGCAGCCAAAGGTTCGCACTAGCGGAGTCCTACGAGCAGTACTTC.

In this sample, this clonotype turned up a few times. This rearrangement joins TRBV7-2 to TRBJ2-5, with 10 bases fitting TRBD1. The CDR3 contains 15 residues. The J segment lost 5 bases and the V segment lost 8 bases, leaving 11 bases of the junction unmatched. CDR1 and CDR2 from the germline V gene are SGHTA and FQGNSA. The CDR3 is CASGVPTGGAETQYF. CDR3 coding DNA: TGTGCCAGCGGGGTGCCGACAGGGGGCGCGGAGACCCAGTACTTC.

The rearrangement joins TRBV7-9 to TRBJ2-1, with 7 bases fitting TRBD1. After removal of 10 bases from V and 0 bases from J, the junction contained 6 bases not matched to a gene. Germline V gene sequence: CDR1 SEHNR, CDR2 FQNEAQ (reference sequence). The CDR3 covers 14 residues. CDR3 in DNA: TGTGCCACCGACAGGGTCAGCTCCTACAATGAGCAGTTCTTC. Translation: CATDRVSSYNEQFF. Looking up the rest from reference TRBV7-9 and TRBJ2-1 gives the full variable domain: DTGVSQNPRHKITKRGQNVTFRCDPISEHNRLYWYRQTLGQGPEFLTYFQNEAQLEKSRLLSDRFSAERPKGSFSTLEIQRTEQGDSAMYLCATDRVSSYNEQFFGPGTRLTVL.

The V gene is TRBV15, the J gene TRBJ2-5, with D perhaps TRBD1 (5 bases). V lost 1 base to trimming and J lost 10 bases, with 16 bases between them. Germline CDR1 and CDR2: LNHNV and YYDKDF (reference sequence). The CDR3 covers 14 residues. CDR3: CATSRGTVPQDQYF. The DNA for the CDR3 is TGTGCCACCAGCAGAGGGACGGTCCCACAGGACCAGTACTTC.

The V and J genes are TRBV20-1 and TRBJ2-5; D unresolved. CDR1 and CDR2 (germline): DFQATT, SNEGSKA (reference sequence). The CDR3 sequence is 13 residues long. With 1 base removed from V and 1 base from J, the gap between germline ends came to 7 bases. CDR3 sequence (DNA): TGCAGTGCTAGAGTGAGTCGCCAAGAGACCCAGTACTTC. This translates into CSARVSRQETQYF.